This TCR beta chain stems from a study of blood T cells in healthy people across ages. Per the germline V gene, CDR1 is MNHEY and CDR2 is SVGEGT. The CDR3 totals 11 residues. V was trimmed by 5 bases and J by 9 bases, leaving 5 bases between them. Then a second PCR, running about 6 to 12 cycles, was carried out with a sample-barcoded 5' primer and a J-beta primer mix. Via MiXCR, TCRdb re-called the 5' RACE reads, giving one row per CDR3 protein. The table shows 1.5 million to 2 million distinct CDR3 sequences, with about 49% occurring only once. In this sample, this clonotype turned up a few times. This TCR was recovered from a middle-aged woman in good health. This chain joins TRBV6-2 or TRBV6-3 and TRBJ1-6; D is unclear. The source material was blood. The DNA of the CDR3 is TGTGCCAGCAGTCAAAGTTCACCCCTCCACTTT. Translation: CASSQSSPLHF.